A selection of T cell receptor beta chains follows, all from one sample in a study of T cell responses to AZD1222 COVID-19 vaccine. Sequencing was performed with immunoSEQ multiplex PCR; in TCRdb, only in-frame clones are kept and a portion is missing. The data show about 53,000 clones, 70% to 85% seen once. Sample: peripheral blood, taken on day 0 of AZD1222 vaccination. These receptors came from an adult in good health. The CDR3 runs from the conserved cysteine through the conserved F or W. Fields, in order: CDR3 protein, CDR3 DNA, D gene, V gene, clone size, J gene. D genes are given only for firm matches. The size entry is marked missing in some rows and otherwise reads once, few, many or a size class.

CDR3: CASSSGGRGQTGELFF; DNA: TGTGCCAGCAGTTCAGGGGGGAGGGGGCAAACCGGGGAGCTGTTTTTT; D: .; V: TRBV27; size: .; J: TRBJ2-2
CDR3: CAWVVGTAYNEQFF; DNA: TGTGCCTGGGTGGTCGGGACAGCCTACAATGAGCAGTTCTTC; D: TRBD1; V: TRBV30; size: .; J: TRBJ2-1
CDR3: CASSVDQGPYEQYF; DNA: TGTGCCAGCAGCGTAGATCAGGGACCCTACGAGCAGTACTTC; D: .; V: TRBV9; size: few; J: TRBJ2-7
CDR3: CASSQLTGMEANVLTF; DNA: TGCGCCAGCAGCCAACTCACAGGGATGGAGGCCAACGTCCTGACTTTC; D: .; V: TRBV4-3; size: .; J: TRBJ2-6
CDR3: CASSFRDRVLF; DNA: TGTGCCAGCAGTTTCCGGGACAGGGTCCTCTTC; D: TRBD1; V: TRBV28; size: once; J: TRBJ2-7
CDR3: CASSPPSGLAKNIQYF; DNA: TGTGCCAGCTCACCACCATCAGGATTGGCCAAAAACATTCAGTACTTC; D: .; V: TRBV18; size: .; J: TRBJ2-4
CDR3: CASSYSRQRLAYEQYF; DNA: TGTGCCAGCAGTTACTCACGGCAGAGACTAGCCTACGAGCAGTACTTC; D: .; V: TRBV6-2/TRBV6-3; size: few; J: TRBJ2-7
CDR3: CASSLRGYRSYNEQFF; DNA: TGTGCCAGCAGCTTGAGGGGGTACAGATCCTACAATGAGCAGTTCTTC; D: .; V: TRBV5-4; size: few; J: TRBJ2-1
CDR3: CASSRRRDSYEQYF; DNA: TGTGCCAGCAGTCGCCGAAGGGACTCCTACGAGCAGTACTTC; D: .; V: TRBV6-5; size: .; J: TRBJ2-7
CDR3: CASSLVSTGELFF; DNA: TGTGCCAGCAGCTTAGTTTCCACCGGGGAGCTGTTTTTT; D: .; V: TRBV11-3; size: once; J: TRBJ2-2